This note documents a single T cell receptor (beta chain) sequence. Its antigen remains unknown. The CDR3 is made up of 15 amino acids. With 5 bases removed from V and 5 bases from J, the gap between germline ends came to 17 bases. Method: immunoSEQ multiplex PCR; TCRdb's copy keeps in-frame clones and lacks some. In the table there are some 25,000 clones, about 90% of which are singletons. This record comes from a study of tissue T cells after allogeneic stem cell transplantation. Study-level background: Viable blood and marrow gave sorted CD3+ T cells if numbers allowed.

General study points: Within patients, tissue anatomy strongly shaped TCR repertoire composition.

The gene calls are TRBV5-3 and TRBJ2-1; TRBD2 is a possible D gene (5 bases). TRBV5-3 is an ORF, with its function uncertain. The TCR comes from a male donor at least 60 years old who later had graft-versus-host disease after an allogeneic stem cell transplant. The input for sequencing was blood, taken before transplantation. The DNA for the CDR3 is TGTGCCAGAAGTCTTCCGGGAAATTGGGACAATGAGCAGTTCTTC. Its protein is CARSLPGNWDNEQFF.